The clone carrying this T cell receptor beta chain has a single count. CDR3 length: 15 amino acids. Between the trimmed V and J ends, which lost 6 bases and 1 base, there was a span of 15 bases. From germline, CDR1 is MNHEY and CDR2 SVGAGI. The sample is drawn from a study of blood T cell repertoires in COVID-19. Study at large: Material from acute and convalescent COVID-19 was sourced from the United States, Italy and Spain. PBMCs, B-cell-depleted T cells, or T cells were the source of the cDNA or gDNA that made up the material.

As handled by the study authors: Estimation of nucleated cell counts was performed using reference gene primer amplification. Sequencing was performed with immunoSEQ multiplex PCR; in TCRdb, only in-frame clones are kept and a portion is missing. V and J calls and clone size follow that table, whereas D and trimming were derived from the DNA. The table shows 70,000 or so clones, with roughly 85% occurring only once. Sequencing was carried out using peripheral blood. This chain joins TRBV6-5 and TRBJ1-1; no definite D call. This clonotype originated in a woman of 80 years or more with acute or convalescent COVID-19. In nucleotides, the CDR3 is TGTGCCAGCAGGGAGGACGGGAGACAGAACACTGAAGCTTTCTTT. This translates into CASREDGRQNTEAFF.